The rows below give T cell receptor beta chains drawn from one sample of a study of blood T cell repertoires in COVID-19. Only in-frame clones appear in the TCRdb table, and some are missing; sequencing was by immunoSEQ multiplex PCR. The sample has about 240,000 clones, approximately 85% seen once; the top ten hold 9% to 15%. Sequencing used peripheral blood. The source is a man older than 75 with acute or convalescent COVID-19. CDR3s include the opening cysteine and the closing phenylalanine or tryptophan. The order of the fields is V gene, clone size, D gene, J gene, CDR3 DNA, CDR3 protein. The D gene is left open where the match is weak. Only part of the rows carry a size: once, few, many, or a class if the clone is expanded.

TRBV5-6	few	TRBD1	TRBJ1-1	TGTGCCAGCAGCTTCCGGGACAGGGGGCGATCTGAAGCTTTCTTT	CASSFRDRGRSEAFF
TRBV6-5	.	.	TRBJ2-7	TGTGCCAGCAGGCATTCGGTCTACGAGCAGTACTTC	CASRHSVYEQYF
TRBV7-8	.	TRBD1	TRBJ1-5	TGTGCCAGCACCACTGCGCAGGGGGTCAGCAATCAGCCCCAGCATTTT	CASTTAQGVSNQPQHF
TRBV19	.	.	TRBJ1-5	TGTGCCAGCACCGGAGGACGTCAGCCCCAGCATTTT	CASTGGRQPQHF
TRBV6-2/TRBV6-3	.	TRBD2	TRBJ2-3	TGTGCCAGCAGTAAAGCGGGGCAGGGAACAGATACGCAGTATTTT	CASSKAGQGTDTQYF
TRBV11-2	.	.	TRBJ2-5	TGTGCCAGCAGCCTAAGTGAGGGAGCCGTGGAGACCCAGTACTTC	CASSLSEGAVETQYF
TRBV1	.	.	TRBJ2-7	TGCACCAGCACCTCCCCCCCCCTAGCGGGAGTCGGCGAGCAGTACTTC	CTSTSPPLAGVGEQYF
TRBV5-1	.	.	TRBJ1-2	TGCGCCAGCAGCTGGACAATTGGAGATGGCTACACCTTC	CASSWTIGDGYTF
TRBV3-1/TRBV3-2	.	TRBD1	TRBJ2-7	TGTGCCAGCAGCCAAGGACAGGGAAAGGCCTACGAGCAGTACTTC	CASSQGQGKAYEQYF
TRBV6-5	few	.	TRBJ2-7	TGTGCCAGCAGTAACCACCCGGGGGCCTACGAGCAGTACTTC	CASSNHPGAYEQYF
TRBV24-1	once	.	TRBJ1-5	TGTGCCACCAGTGACCCCAGTGCGGGGGCAGGTCAGCCCCAGCATTTT	CATSDPSAGAGQPQHF
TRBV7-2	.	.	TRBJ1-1	TGTGCCAGCAGCGCCGGGGTGGCTGAAGCTTTCTTT	CASSAGVAEAFF
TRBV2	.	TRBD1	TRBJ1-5	TGTGCCAGCAGGGGGGACAGGGGAGGCAATCAGCCCCAGCATTTT	CASRGDRGGNQPQHF
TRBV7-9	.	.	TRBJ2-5	TGTGCCAGCAGCCCTCGAGGGGGCCTCGGGAGACCCGACTGGACCCAGTACTTC	CASSPRGGLGRPDWTQYF
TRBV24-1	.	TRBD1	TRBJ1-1	TGTGCCACCAGTGACCAGACAGGGCGGAACACTGAAGCTTTCTTT	CATSDQTGRNTEAFF
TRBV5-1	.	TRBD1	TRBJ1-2	TGCGCCAGCAGCCCGGGACAGAACTATGGCTACACCTTC	CASSPGQNYGYTF
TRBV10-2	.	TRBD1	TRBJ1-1	TGCGTCAGCCACATTGGGACAGGCACTGAAGCTTTCTTT	CVSHIGTGTEAFF
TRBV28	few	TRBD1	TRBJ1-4	TGTGCCACAATCACAGGGGGTGAAAAACTGTTTTTT	CATITGGEKLFF
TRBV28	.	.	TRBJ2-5	TGTGCCAGCATAGGAGGCCAGGTGGAGACCCAGTACTTC	CASIGGQVETQYF
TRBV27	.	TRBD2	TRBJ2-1	TGTGCCAGCAGTTTATCCCCAGCGGGGAGCCACAATGAGCAGTTCTTC	CASSLSPAGSHNEQFF
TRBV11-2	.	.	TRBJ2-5	TGTGCCAGCAGCTCCCAGGCGAAATGGGAGACCCAGTACTTC	CASSSQAKWETQYF
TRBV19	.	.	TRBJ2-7	TGTGCCAGTAGTATTGGGAGCTACGAGCAGTACTTC	CASSIGSYEQYF
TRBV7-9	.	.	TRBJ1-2	TGTGCCAGCAGCCGAGGGGAGGTAGGCTACACCTTC	CASSRGEVGYTF
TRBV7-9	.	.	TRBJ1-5	TGTGCCAGCAGCTTAAATGCAGGCGCCTATAGCAATCAGCCCCAGCATTTT	CASSLNAGAYSNQPQHF
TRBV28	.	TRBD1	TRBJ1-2	TGTGCCAGCAGGCTCCAGGGGGCTGGCTACACCTTC	CASRLQGAGYTF
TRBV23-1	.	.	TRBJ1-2	TGCGCCAGCAGTCACCACGACACGATTCGAGCTAACTATGGCTACACCTTC	CASSHHDTIRANYGYTF